The clone carrying this T cell receptor beta chain was observed a single time. Germline V gene sequence: CDR1 KGHSH, CDR2 LQKENI. The CDR3 has 16 amino acids. With 3 bases clipped from V and 0 bases from J, the junction kept 4 bases outside the gene matches. These data belong to a study of shared clonotypes between healthy human individuals. Some 30,000 T cell genomes, or approximately 200 ng DNA, went into the sorted-subset replicate PCRs. As handled by the study authors: Without quality scores, immunoSEQ junctional reads could not be filtered like full-length reads. Sequenced by immunoSEQ multiplex PCR; TCRdb stores in-frame clones only, minus some. Clone size and V and J calls were adopted from that table, with D and trimming inferred from the DNA. Of about 770,000 clones listed, over 60% are singletons.

The sample consisted of memory CD4+ T cells sorted from blood. Subset described: CD45RA-negative fraction. This sequence originates from a woman under 40 in good health. The gene calls are TRBV18 and TRBJ2-1; 8 bases line up with TRBD2. CDR3 sequence reads: CASSPRAGDSYNEQFF. CDR3 DNA: TGTGCCAGCTCACCTCGAGCGGGGGACTCCTACAATGAGCAGTTCTTC.